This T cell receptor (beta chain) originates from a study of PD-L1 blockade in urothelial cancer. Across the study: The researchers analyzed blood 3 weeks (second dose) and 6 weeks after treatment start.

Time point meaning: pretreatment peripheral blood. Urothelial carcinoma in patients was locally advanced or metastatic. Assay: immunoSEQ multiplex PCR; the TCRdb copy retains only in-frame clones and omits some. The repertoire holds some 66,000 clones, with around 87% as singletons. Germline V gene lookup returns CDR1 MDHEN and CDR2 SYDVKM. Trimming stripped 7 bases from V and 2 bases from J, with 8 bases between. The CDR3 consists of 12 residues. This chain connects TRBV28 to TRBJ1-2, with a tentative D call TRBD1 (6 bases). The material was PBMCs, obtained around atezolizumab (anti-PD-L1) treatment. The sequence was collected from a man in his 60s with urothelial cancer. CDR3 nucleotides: TGTGCCAGCAATACAGGGAACTATGGCTACACCTTC. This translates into CASNTGNYGYTF.